This entry lists 23 T cell receptor beta chains sequenced from one sample in a study of shared clonotypes between healthy human individuals. TCRdb's copy holds only in-frame clones and misses some; the assay was immunoSEQ multiplex PCR. There are 2 million to 2.5 million clones in the sample; around 95% occur only once, and approximately 0.13% lies in the top ten. The sample consisted of naive CD4+ T cells sorted from blood. The subset: CD45RA+ positively selected. These receptors were collected from a man aged 18 to 35 in good health.

As to this clone: Other DNA sequences in this specimen translate into the identical CDR3. CDR3 region: CASSETANYGYTF. CDR3 coding DNA: TGTGCCAGCAGTGAAACAGCTAACTATGGCTACACCTTC. The chain is built from TRBV6-1 and TRBJ1-2; no clear D. Trimming stripped 2 bases from V and 0 bases from J, with 4 bases between. The CDR3 sequence is 13 residues long. The V gene's germline CDR1 is MNHNS and CDR2 SASEGT.

This clone occurred once. This chain links TRBV7-8 with TRBJ2-1; TRBD2 agrees at 12 bases. V dropped 11 bases and J dropped 0; count of bases not matched to a gene: 5. CDR3 size: 15 residues. The germline V gene has CDR1 SGHVS and CDR2 FQNEAQ. The CDR3 spells CAGSSGGVSYNEQFF. The CDR3 nucleotides read TGTGCCGGATCTAGCGGGGGGGTCTCCTACAATGAGCAGTTCTTC.

The rearrangement joins TRBV5-8 to TRBJ1-1, with 7 bases identical to TRBD1. The V and J ends lost 4 bases and 9 bases, in that order; junction bases with no gene match: 12. CDR3 length: 14 amino acids. The germline gives CDR1 SGHTS, CDR2 YDEGEE. The CDR3 sequence: CASSVGGQSRKAFF. CDR3 in DNA: TGTGCCAGCAGCGTGGGGGGACAGTCGCGCAAAGCTTTCTTT.

This rearrangement joins TRBV1 to TRBJ2-7; the D call in the table, TRBD2, was not verified against the DNA. TRBV1 is a pseudogene. The CDR3 runs to 16 residues. CDR3 nucleotide sequence: TGCACCAGCAGCCAAGATCTGGCTAGCGGGAACTCCGAGCAGTACTTC. Translated, it gives CTSSQDLASGNSEQYF.

The chain has TRBV7-6 and TRBJ1-1, with 8 bases aligning to TRBD1. The V gene end was trimmed by 4 bases and the J gene end by 1 base; junction bases not matched to a gene: 5. Germline CDR1 reads SGHVS; CDR2 reads FNYEAQ. CDR3 length: 15 amino acids. The CDR3 here is CASSSVGQGNTEAFF. The CDR3 bases are TGTGCCAGCAGCTCAGTAGGACAGGGGAACACTGAAGCTTTCTTT.

The chain recombines TRBV6-5 with TRBJ2-1; 9 bases fit TRBD1. J lost 12 bases, V lost 6 bases, and 12 bases had no gene match. This CDR3 is built from 14 residues. Germline V gene data show CDR1 as MNHEY and CDR2 as SVGAGI. This chain's CDR3 is CASRPGTGPGGQFF. CDR3 coding DNA: TGTGCCAGCAGACCCGGGACAGGGCCGGGCGGGCAGTTCTTC.

The chain carries TRBV5-1 and TRBJ2-1; 11 nucleotides agree with TRBD2. V was clipped by 3 bases and J by 3 bases; unmatched bases: 2. CDR3 length: 15 residues. Looked up from germline, CDR1 is SGHRS and CDR2 is YFSETQ. The chain's CDR3 is CASSSTSGSYNEQFF. CDR3 DNA sequence: TGCGCCAGCAGCTCCACTAGCGGGAGCTACAATGAGCAGTTCTTC.

The J gene is TRBJ2-1, the V gene TRBV6-5; a weak D match, TRBD2 (5 bases). CDR3 length: 13 amino acids. With 2 bases removed from V and 7 bases from J, the gap between germline ends came to 9 bases. The germline gives CDR1 MNHEY, CDR2 SVGAGI. CDR3 protein: CASSYPGVNEQFF. CDR3 sequence (DNA): TGTGCCAGCAGTTACCCCGGGGTAAATGAGCAGTTCTTC.

The rearrangement joins TRBV5-4 to TRBJ2-3; D gene uncertain. From germline, CDR1 is SGHNT and CDR2 YYREEE (reference sequence). The CDR3 totals 14 residues. Trimming took off 4 bases at V and 2 bases at J, with 11 bases between the two ends. The CDR3 sequence: CASSNRALTDTQYF. The CDR3, as DNA: TGTGCCAGCAGCAATCGGGCCCTCACAGATACGCAGTATTTT.

The V and J genes are TRBV7-2 and TRBJ1-1; D might be TRBD1 (6 bases). This CDR3 has 13 residues. CDR1 is SGHTA, CDR2 FQGNSA, per germline. V was trimmed by 7 bases and J by 2 bases, leaving 11 bases between them. In nucleotides, the CDR3 is TGTGCCAGCATCGTGGGACACAACACTGAAGCTTTCTTT. This translates into CASIVGHNTEAFF.

This chain joins TRBV11-2 and TRBJ2-7; weak D call: TRBD2 (6 bases). There are 14 residues in the CDR3. Germline CDR1 is SGHAT and CDR2 is FQNNGV. V lost 1 base and J 2 bases, leaving 9 bases between the germline ends. CDR3 protein: CASSLGWGAYEQYF. The CDR3 DNA reads as TGTGCCAGCAGCTTAGGGTGGGGGGCCTACGAGCAGTACTTC.

This sequence joins TRBV19 and TRBJ1-5; 7 positions match TRBD1. The CDR3 totals 14 residues. V shed 5 bases, J shed 7 bases, and the junction held 8 bases outside the gene matches. Germline V lookup: CDR1 LNHDA, CDR2 SQIVND (reference sequence). The CDR3 sequence: CASSRQGTNQPQHF. The DNA for the CDR3 is TGTGCCAGTAGTCGACAGGGAACCAACCAGCCCCAGCATTTT.

This clone was picked up one time. This chain uses TRBV10-3 with TRBJ2-7; 11 positions match TRBD2. Germline-derived CDR1 and CDR2 are ENHRY and SYGVKD. The CDR3 totals 13 residues. J gave up 6 bases and V 6 bases, and 4 bases lay outside the gene matches. The DNA of the CDR3 is TGTGCCATCAGCTCCGGGACTAGCGGCGAGCAGTACTTC. Translation: CAISSGTSGEQYF.

The chain combines TRBV10-3 with TRBJ2-1; 8 bases match TRBD2. Germline CDR1 and CDR2: ENHRY and SYGVKD. Trimming removed 3 bases from V and 0 bases from J; junction bases left unmatched: 10. This CDR3 has 18 residues. In DNA, the CDR3 is TGTGCCATCAGTGATGGGCGGGGGGCCAGCTTCTCCTACAATGAGCAGTTCTTC. Translated, it gives CAISDGRGASFSYNEQFF.

The chain is built from TRBV28 and TRBJ2-1, with D hard to call. V was pared by 5 bases and J by 8 bases, with 16 bases between. The length of the CDR3 is 14 residues. CDR1 is MDHEN, CDR2 SYDVKM, per germline. CDR3 amino acids: CASSIHQAPHEQFF. Written as DNA, the CDR3 is TGTGCCAGCAGTATTCATCAGGCCCCCCATGAGCAGTTCTTC. Complete variable domain (other parts from reference TRBV28 and TRBJ2-1): DVKVTQSSRYLVKRTGEKVFLECVQDMDHENMFWYRQDPGLGLRLIYFSYDVKMKEKGDIPEGYSVSREKKERFSLILESASTNQTSMYLCASSIHQAPHEQFFGPGTRLTVL.

In this sample, this clone turned up once. This rearrangement joins TRBV18 to TRBJ2-7; D may be TRBD1 or TRBD2 (5 bases each). The CDR3 covers 16 residues. Germline V gene data show CDR1 as KGHSH and CDR2 as LQKENI. Trimming took off 3 bases at V and 0 bases at J, with 15 bases between the two ends. CDR3 coding DNA: TGTGCCAGCTCACCGACGACTGGGGACGGCTCCTACGAGCAGTACTTC. Its protein product is CASSPTTGDGSYEQYF.

The count of this clone is one. The V gene is TRBV7-9, the J gene TRBJ2-7; 7 bases map to TRBD1. CDR3 size: 17 residues. CDR1 SEHNR and CDR2 FQNEAQ come from the germline V gene (reference sequence). V shed 4 bases and J 3 bases; nucleotides not matched to a gene: 15. The CDR3 sequence: CASSSDHSGTVVYEQYF. In nucleotides, the CDR3 is TGTGCCAGCAGCTCGGACCACTCCGGGACAGTAGTCTACGAGCAGTACTTC.

This chain joins TRBV6-6 and TRBJ2-1; no firm D call. The germline CDR1 and CDR2 sequences are MNHNY and SVGAGI (reference sequence). CDR3 size: 10 residues. Between the trimmed V and J ends, which lost 6 bases and 12 bases, there was a span of 9 bases. CDR3 residues: CASRGSGQFF. The CDR3 bases are TGTGCCAGCAGGGGATCGGGGCAGTTCTTC.

This clone was detected once. The V gene is TRBV2, the J gene TRBJ2-1; 8 bases align to TRBD2. The CDR3 runs to 13 residues. V dropped 6 bases and J dropped 7; count of bases not matched to a gene: 5. CDR1 and CDR2 from the germline V gene are SNHLY and FYNNEI. The DNA for the CDR3 is TGTGCCAGCAGAGCGGGAGTCGGGAATGAGCAGTTCTTC. Its translation is CASRAGVGNEQFF. Full variable domain (missing parts from reference TRBV2 and TRBJ2-1): EPEVTQTPSHQVTQMGQEVILRCVPISNHLYFYWYRQILGQKVEFLVSFYNNEISEKSEIFDDQFSVERPDGSNFTLKIRSTKLEDSAMYFCASRAGVGNEQFFGPGTRLTVL.

Of note for this clone: The sample has other DNA sequences that encode this CDR3 too. This sequence joins TRBV6-1 and TRBJ1-6; D is ambiguous. V was shortened by 1 base and J by 9 bases, with 4 bases between the two germline ends. There are 12 residues in the CDR3. CDR1 is MNHNS and CDR2 is SASEGT in the germline V gene. In nucleotides, the CDR3 is TGTGCCAGCAGTGAAGGCGGTTCACCCCTCCACTTT. This sequence encodes CASSEGGSPLHF.

This chain links TRBV28 with TRBJ1-5, with 7 bases aligning to TRBD1. Per germline, CDR1 MDHEN and CDR2 SYDVKM. This CDR3 contains 13 residues. After removal of 6 bases from V and 4 bases from J, the junction contained 3 bases not matched to a gene. CDR3 protein: CASSPDRNQPQHF. The CDR3 DNA sequence: TGTGCCAGCAGCCCGGACAGGAATCAGCCCCAGCATTTT.

This clone occurred once. The gene calls are TRBV5-5 and TRBJ2-1, with 8 bases aligning to TRBD2. This CDR3 has 14 residues. Germline V lookup: CDR1 SGHKS, CDR2 YYEKEE (reference sequence). Unmatched junction bases numbered 1, after V lost 1 base and J lost 4 bases. CDR3 region: CASSLTSGYNEQFF. CDR3 in DNA: TGTGCCAGCAGCTTGACTAGCGGTTACAATGAGCAGTTCTTC. Full variable domain (missing parts from reference TRBV5-5 and TRBJ2-1): DAGVTQSPTHLIKTRGQQVTLRCSPISGHKSVSWYQQVLGQGPQFIFQYYEKEERGRGNFPDRFSARQFPNYSSELNVNALLLGDSALYLCASSLTSGYNEQFFGPGTRLTVL.

The chain joins TRBV19 to TRBJ1-4, with TRBD1 matching 7 bases. The V and J ends lost 4 bases and 11 bases, in that order; junction bases with no gene match: 10. Germline V gives CDR1 LNHDA, CDR2 SQIVND (reference sequence). The CDR3 contains 14 residues. In DNA form, the CDR3 reads TGTGCCAGTAGTAGAGGGGACAGTCGGCAGAAACTGTTTTTT. It specifies CASSRGDSRQKLFF.